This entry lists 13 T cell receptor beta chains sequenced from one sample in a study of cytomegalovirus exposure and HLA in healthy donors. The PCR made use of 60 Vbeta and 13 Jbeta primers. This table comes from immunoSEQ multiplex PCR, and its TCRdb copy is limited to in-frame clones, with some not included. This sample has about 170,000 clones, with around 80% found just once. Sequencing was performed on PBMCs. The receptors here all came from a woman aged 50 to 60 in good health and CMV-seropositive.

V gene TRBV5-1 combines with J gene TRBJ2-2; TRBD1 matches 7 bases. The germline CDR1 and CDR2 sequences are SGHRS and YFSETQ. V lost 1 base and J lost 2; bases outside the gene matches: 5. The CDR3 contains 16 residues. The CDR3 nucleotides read TGCGCCAGCAGCTTGTTTGGGACAGATAACACCGGGGAGCTGTTTTTT. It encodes CASSLFGTDNTGELFF.

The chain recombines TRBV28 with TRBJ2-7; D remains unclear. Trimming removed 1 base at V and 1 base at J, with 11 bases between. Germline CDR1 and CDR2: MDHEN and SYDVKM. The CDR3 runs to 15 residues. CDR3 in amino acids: CASSLSGAPSYEQYF. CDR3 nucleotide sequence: TGTGCCAGCAGTTTATCAGGTGCCCCTTCCTACGAGCAGTACTTC.

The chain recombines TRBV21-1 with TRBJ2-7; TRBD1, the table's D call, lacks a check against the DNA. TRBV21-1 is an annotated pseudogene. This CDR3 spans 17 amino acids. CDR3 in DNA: TGTGCCAGCACCACCCCGACGAGGTTCAGGGCCTCCTACGAGCAGTACTTC. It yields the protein CASTTPTRFRASYEQYF.

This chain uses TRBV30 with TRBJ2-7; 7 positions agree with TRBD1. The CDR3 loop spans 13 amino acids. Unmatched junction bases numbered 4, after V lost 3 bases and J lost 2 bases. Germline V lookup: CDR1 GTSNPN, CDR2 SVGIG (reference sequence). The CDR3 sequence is CAWRGGPTYEQYF. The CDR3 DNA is TGTGCCTGGAGAGGGGGCCCGACCTACGAGCAGTACTTC.

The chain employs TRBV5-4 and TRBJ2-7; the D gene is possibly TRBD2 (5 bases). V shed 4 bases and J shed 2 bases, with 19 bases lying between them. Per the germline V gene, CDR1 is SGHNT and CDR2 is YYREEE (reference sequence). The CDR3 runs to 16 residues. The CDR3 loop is CASSNGPGSPAYEQYF. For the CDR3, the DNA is TGTGCCAGCAGCAACGGCCCGGGAAGTCCCGCCTACGAGCAGTACTTC.

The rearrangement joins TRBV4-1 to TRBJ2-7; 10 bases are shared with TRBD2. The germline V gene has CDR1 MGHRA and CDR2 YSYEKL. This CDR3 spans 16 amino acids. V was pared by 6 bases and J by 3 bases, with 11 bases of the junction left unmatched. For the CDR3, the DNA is TGCGCCAGCAGTCCCTACCCTACTAGCGGGAACTACGAGCAGTACTTC. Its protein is CASSPYPTSGNYEQYF.

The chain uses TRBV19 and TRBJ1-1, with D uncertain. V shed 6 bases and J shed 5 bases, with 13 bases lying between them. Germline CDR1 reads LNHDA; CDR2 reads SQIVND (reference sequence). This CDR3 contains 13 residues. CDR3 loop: CASRTNWETEAFF. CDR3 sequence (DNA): TGTGCCAGTAGAACAAATTGGGAGACTGAAGCTTTCTTT.

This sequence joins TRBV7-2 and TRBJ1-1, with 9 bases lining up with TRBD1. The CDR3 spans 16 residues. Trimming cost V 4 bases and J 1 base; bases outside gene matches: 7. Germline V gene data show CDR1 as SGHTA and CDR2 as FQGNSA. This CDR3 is CASSSQGAAANTEAFF. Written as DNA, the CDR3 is TGTGCCAGCAGCTCACAGGGGGCGGCCGCGAACACTGAAGCTTTCTTT.

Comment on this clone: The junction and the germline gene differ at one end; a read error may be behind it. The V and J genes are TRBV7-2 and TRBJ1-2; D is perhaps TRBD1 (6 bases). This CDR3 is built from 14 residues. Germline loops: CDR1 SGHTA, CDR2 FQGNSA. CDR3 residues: CASSLAGGAHGYTF. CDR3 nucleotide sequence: TGTGCCAGCAGCCTAGCGGGGGGGGCGCATGGCTACACCTTC.

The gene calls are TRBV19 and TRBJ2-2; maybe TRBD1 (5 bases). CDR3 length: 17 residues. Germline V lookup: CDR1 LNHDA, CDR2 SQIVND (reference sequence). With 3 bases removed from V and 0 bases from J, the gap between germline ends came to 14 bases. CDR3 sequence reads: CASSIPSRQTNTGELFF. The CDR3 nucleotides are TGTGCCAGTAGTATCCCCTCAAGACAGACGAACACCGGGGAGCTGTTTTTT.

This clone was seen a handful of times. The DNA for the CDR3 is TGCGCCAGCAGCGACCGGATAACCCCCGGTCAAGGTTTGGAGCGGTCCTACAATGAGCAGTTCTTC. This gives the protein CASSDRITPGQGLERSYNEQFF. The chain employs TRBV10-2 and TRBJ2-1; D possibly corresponds to TRBD2 (5 bases). The CDR3 is 22 amino acids. Germline loops: CDR1 WSHSY, CDR2 SAAADI. With 6 bases removed from V and 1 base from J, the gap between germline ends came to 34 bases.

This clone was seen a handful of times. The chain's CDR3 is CASSPRGRMETQYF. CDR3 coding DNA: TGTGCCAGCAGCCCACGAGGGAGGATGGAGACCCAGTACTTC. V is TRBV5-6 and J is TRBJ2-5; a possible D gene is TRBD2 (6 bases). The CDR3 length is 14 residues. Trimming removed 4 bases from V and 5 bases from J, with 15 bases in between. Looked up from germline, CDR1 is SGHDT and CDR2 is YYEEEE.

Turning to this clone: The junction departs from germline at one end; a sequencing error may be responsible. CDR3 sequence reads: CSSSPQTSGRPYNEQFF. In DNA, the CDR3 is TGTTCCAGCAGCCCCCAGACTAGCGGGAGACCTTACAATGAGCAGTTCTTC. The V and J genes are TRBV7-9 and TRBJ2-1; TRBD2 agrees at 12 bases. The germline gives CDR1 SEHNR, CDR2 FQNEAQ (reference sequence). The CDR3 length is 17 residues.